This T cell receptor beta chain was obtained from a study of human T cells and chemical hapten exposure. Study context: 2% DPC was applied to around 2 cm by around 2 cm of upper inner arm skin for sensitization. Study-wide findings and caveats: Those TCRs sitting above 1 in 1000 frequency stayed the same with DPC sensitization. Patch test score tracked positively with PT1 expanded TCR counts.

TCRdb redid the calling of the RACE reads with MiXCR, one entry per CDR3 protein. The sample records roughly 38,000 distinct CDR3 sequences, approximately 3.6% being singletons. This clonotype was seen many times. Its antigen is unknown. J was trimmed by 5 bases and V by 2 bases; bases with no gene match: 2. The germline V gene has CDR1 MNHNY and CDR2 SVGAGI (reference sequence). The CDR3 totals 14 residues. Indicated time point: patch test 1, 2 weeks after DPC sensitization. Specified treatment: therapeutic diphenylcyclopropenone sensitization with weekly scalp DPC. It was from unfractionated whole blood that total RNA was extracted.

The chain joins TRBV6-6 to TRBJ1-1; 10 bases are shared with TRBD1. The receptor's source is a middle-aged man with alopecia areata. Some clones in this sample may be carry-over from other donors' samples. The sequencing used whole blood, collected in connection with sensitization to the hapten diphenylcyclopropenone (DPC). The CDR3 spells CASSYDRGQTEAFF. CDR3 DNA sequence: TGTGCCAGCAGTTACGACAGGGGGCAAACTGAAGCTTTCTTT.